This TCR beta chain came from a study of T cell repertoires in cytomegalovirus infection. This clonotype was observed at least ten times. TCRdb independently ran MiXCR on the reads; one entry per CDR3 protein. The data contain about 300,000 distinct CDR3 sequences, about 8.8% of them singletons. This CDR3 has 18 residues. The V and J ends lost 8 bases and 0 bases respectively, with 23 bases between them. In germline, CDR1 is MNHEY, CDR2 SVGEGT. The sample comprised PBMCs. The genes are TRBV6-2 or TRBV6-3 and TRBJ1-5, with D perhaps TRBD1 (5 bases). The clonotype originates from a human donor in good health (CMV status not recorded). Some clones in this sample may be carry-over from other donors' samples. This chain's CDR3 is CASSHRLLGDYSNQPQHF. DNA for the CDR3: TGTGCCAGCTCCCACAGGCTCCTAGGGGATTATAGCAATCAGCCCCAGCATTTT.